This TCR beta chain was sequenced in a study of memory CD4+ T cells and cytomegalovirus serostatus. For the study at large: This sample comes from healthy Belgian adults, 9 CMV seropositive, 24 seronegative. Overall study results and limits: The CMV-associated TCR signature appears largely within the CD4+ memory repertoire. Repertoires predicted CMV serostatus with median bootstrapped AUC of approximately 0.95.

From germline, CDR1 is MGHRA and CDR2 YSYEKL. This CDR3 contains 16 residues. Trimming stripped 0 bases from V and 4 bases from J, with 13 bases between. The repertoire was sequenced with immunoSEQ multiplex PCR; TCRdb's copy has only in-frame clones and lacks some. This table holds about 60,000 clones, 70% to 80% found once. In the case of this clone: Its antigen is undetermined.

The sort gate was single viable CD3+CD4+CD8-CD45RO+ cells for memory CD4+ T cells. Positive selection with CD4 microbeads enriched total CD4+ T cells. The specimen was memory CD4+ T cells from blood. The receptor was isolated from an adult in good health and CMV-seronegative. This sequence joins TRBV4-1 and TRBJ1-5, with a tentative D call TRBD1 (5 bases). The chain's CDR3 is CASSQDDVAGNQPQHF. CDR3 in DNA: TGCGCCAGCAGCCAAGACGATGTGGCAGGGAATCAGCCCCAGCATTTT.